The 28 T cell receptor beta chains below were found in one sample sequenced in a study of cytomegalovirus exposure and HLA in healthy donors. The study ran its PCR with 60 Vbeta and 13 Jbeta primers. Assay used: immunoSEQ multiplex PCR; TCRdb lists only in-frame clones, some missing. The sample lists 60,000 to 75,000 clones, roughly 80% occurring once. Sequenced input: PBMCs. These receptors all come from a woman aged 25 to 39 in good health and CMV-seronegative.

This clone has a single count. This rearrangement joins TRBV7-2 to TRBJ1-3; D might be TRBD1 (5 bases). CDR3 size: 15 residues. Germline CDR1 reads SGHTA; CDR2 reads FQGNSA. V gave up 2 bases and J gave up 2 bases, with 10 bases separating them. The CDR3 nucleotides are TGTGCCAGCAGCTTAAGGGGTCAGCCTGGAAACACCATATATTTT. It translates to CASSLRGQPGNTIYF.

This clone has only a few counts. CDR3 in amino acids: CASSYRGTGEAEQYF. In nucleotides, the CDR3 is TGTGCCAGCAGTTACCGCGGGACAGGGGAGGCCGAGCAGTACTTC. The chain is built from TRBV6-5 and TRBJ2-7; the match to TRBD1 covers 10 bases. Trimming at V came to 2 bases and at J to 6 bases, leaving 7 bases not matched to a gene. CDR3 length: 15 residues. In germline, CDR1 is MNHEY, CDR2 SVGAGI.

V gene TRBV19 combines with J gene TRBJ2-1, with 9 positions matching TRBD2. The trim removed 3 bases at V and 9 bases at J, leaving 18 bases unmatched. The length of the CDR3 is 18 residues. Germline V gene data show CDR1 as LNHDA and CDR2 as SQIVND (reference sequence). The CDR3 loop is CASSIGRGRGGGAGEQFF. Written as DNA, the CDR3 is TGTGCCAGTAGTATTGGTCGTGGGAGGGGCGGGGGGGCGGGTGAGCAGTTCTTC.

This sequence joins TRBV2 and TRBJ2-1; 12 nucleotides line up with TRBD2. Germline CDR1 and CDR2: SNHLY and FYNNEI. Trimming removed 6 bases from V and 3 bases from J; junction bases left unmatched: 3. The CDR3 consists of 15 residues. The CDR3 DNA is TGTGCCAGCAGGGTGACTAGCGGGAGCTACAATGAGCAGTTCTTC. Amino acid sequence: CASRVTSGSYNEQFF.

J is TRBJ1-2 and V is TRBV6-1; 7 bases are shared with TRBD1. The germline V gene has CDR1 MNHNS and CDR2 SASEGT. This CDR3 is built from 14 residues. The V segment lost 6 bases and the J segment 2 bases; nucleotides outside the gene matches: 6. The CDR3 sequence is CASRELGGNYGYTF. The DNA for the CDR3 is TGTGCCAGCAGGGAACTAGGGGGCAACTATGGCTACACCTTC.

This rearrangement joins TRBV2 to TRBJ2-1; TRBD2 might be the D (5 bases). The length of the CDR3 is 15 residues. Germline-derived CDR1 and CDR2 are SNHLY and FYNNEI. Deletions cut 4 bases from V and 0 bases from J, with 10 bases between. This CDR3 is CASSVSASSYNEQFF. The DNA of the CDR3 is TGTGCCAGCAGTGTTAGCGCGAGCTCCTACAATGAGCAGTTCTTC.

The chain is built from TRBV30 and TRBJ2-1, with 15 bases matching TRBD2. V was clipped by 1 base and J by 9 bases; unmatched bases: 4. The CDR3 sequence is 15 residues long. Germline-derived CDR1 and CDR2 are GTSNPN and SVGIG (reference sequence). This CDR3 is CAWSAGTSGRREQFF. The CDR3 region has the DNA TGTGCCTGGAGTGCGGGGACTAGCGGGAGGCGTGAGCAGTTCTTC. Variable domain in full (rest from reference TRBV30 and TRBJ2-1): SQTIHQWPATLVQPVGSPLSLECTVEGTSNPNLYWYRQAAGRGLQLLFYSVGIGQISSEVPQNLSASRPQDRQFILSSKKLLLSDSGFYLCAWSAGTSGRREQFFGPGTRLTVL.

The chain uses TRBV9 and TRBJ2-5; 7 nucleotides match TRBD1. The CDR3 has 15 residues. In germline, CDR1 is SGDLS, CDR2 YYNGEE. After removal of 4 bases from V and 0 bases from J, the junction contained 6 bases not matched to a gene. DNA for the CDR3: TGTGCCAGCAGCAAGGGGGCAGGAAACCAAGAGACCCAGTACTTC. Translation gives CASSKGAGNQETQYF.

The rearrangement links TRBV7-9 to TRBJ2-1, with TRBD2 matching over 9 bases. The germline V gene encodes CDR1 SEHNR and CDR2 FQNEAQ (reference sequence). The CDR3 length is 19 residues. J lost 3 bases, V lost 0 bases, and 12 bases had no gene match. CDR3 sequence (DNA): TGTGCCAGCAGCTTAGCGTCAAGCGGGAGGAGCGTCGGCTACAATGAGCAGTTCTTC. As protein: CASSLASSGRSVGYNEQFF.

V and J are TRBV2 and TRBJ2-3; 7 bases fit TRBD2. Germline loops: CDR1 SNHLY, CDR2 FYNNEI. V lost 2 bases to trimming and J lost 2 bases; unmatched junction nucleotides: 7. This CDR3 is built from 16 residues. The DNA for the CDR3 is TGTGCCAGCAGTGAAAATGGACTAGGGAACACAGATACGCAGTATTTT. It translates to CASSENGLGNTDTQYF.

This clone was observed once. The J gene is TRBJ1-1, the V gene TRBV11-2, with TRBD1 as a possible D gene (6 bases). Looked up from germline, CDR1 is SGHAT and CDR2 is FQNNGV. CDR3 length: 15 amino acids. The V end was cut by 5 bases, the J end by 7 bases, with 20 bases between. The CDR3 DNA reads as TGTGCCAGCAGCAAGTATGTCCCGGGACACAGTGAAGCTTTCTTT. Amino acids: CASSKYVPGHSEAFF. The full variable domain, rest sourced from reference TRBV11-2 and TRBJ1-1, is EAGVAQSPRYKIIEKRQSVAFWCNPISGHATLYWYQQILGQGPKLLIQFQNNGVVDDSQLPKDRFSAERLKGVDSTLKIQPAKLEDSAVYLCASSKYVPGHSEAFFGQGTRLTVV.

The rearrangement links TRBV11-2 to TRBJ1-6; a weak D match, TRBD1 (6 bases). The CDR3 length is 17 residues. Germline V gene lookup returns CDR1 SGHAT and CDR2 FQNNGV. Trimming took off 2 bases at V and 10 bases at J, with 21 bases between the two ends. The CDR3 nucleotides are TGTGCCAGCAGCTTATATGGCGGCAGGGGTGTAAGATCACCCCTCCACTTT. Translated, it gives CASSLYGGRGVRSPLHF.

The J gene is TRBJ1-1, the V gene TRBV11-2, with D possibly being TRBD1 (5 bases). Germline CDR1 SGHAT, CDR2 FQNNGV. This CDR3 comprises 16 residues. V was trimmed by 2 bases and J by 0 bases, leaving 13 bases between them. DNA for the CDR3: TGTGCCAGCAGCTTACAAAGGGGCATCTTGAACACTGAAGCTTTCTTT. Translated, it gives CASSLQRGILNTEAFF.

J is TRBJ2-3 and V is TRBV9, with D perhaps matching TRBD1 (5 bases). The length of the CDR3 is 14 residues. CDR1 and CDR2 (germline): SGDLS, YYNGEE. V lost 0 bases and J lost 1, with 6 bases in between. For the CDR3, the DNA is TGTGCCAGCAGCGTAGTAGGGGGCACAGATACGCAGTATTTT. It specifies CASSVVGGTDTQYF.

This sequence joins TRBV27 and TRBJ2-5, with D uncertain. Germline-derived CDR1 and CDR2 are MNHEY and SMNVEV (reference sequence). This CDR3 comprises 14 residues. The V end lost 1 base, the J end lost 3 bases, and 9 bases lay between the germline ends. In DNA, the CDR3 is TGTGCCAGCAGTTTATTCGCAGATAAAGAGACCCAGTACTTC. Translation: CASSLFADKETQYF.

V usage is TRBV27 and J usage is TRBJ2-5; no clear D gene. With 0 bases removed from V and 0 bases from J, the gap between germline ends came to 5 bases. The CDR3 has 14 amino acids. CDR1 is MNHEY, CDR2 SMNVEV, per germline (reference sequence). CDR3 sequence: CASSLSTNQETQYF. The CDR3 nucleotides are TGTGCCAGCAGTTTATCGACAAACCAAGAGACCCAGTACTTC.

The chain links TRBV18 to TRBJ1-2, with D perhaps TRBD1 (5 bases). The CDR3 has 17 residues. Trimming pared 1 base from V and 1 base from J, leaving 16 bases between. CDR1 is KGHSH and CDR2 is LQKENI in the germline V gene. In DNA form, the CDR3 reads TGTGCCAGCTCACCACGGGGCGGGGAGGCTAATAACTATGGCTACACCTTC. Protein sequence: CASSPRGGEANNYGYTF.

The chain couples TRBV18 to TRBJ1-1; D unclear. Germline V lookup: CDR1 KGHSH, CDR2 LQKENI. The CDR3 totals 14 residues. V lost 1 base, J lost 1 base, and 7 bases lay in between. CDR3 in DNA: TGTGCCAGCTCACCACAGGCGGAGAACACTGAAGCTTTCTTT. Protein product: CASSPQAENTEAFF.

The DNA for the CDR3 is TGTGCCAGCCGAGGGAGATTAACTGAAAAACTGTTTTTT. The encoded protein is CASRGRLTEKLFF. This chain uses TRBV11-2 with TRBJ1-4; D is unclear. Germline V gene lookup returns CDR1 SGHAT and CDR2 FQNNGV. The CDR3 extends over 13 amino acids. Trimming pared 8 bases from V and 7 bases from J, leaving 14 bases between. Filled out from reference TRBV11-2 and TRBJ1-4, the complete variable domain reads EAGVAQSPRYKIIEKRQSVAFWCNPISGHATLYWYQQILGQGPKLLIQFQNNGVVDDSQLPKDRFSAERLKGVDSTLKIQPAKLEDSAVYLCASRGRLTEKLFFGSGTQLSVL.

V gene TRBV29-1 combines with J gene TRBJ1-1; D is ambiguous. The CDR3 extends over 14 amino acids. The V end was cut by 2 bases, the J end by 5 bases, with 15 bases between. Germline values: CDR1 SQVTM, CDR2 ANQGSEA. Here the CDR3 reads CSVETSASGTEAFF. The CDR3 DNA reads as TGCAGCGTTGAAACTTCGGCTAGTGGGACTGAAGCTTTCTTT.

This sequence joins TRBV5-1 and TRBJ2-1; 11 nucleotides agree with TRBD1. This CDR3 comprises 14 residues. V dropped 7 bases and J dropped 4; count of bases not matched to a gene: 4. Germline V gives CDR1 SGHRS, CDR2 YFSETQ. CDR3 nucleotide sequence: TGCGCCAGCTCCGGGACAGGGGGGTACAATGAGCAGTTCTTC. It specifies CASSGTGGYNEQFF. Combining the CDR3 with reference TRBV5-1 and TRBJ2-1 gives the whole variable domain KAGVTQTPRYLIKTRGQQVTLSCSPISGHRSVSWYQQTPGQGLQFLFEYFSETQRNKGNFPGRFSGRQFSNSRSEMNVSTLELGDSALYLCASSGTGGYNEQFFGPGTRLTVL.

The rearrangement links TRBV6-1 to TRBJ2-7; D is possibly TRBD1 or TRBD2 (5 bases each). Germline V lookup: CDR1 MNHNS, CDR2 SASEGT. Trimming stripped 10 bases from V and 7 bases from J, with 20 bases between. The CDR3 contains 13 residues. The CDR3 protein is CATSDGGWGEQYV. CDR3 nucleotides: TGTGCCACCTCAGACGGAGGATGGGGGGAGCAGTACGTC.

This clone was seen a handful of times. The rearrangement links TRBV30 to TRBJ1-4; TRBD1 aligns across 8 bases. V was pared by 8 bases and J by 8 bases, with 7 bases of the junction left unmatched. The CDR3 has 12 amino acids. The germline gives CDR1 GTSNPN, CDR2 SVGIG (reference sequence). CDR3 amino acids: CALDRGVEKLFF. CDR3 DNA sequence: TGTGCCCTTGACAGGGGTGTAGAAAAACTGTTTTTT.

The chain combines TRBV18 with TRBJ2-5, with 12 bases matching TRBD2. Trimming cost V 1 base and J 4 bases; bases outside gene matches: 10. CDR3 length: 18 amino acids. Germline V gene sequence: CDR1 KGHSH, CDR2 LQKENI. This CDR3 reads CASSPRSSGGAFGETQYF. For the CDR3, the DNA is TGTGCCAGCTCACCACGGTCTAGCGGGGGGGCTTTCGGAGAGACCCAGTACTTC.

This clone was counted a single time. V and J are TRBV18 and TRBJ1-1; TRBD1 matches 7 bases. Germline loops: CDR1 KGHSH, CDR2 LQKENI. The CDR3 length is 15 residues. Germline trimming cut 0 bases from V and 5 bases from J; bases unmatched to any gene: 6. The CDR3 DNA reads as TGTGCCAGCTCACCACCCGAAGGGGGCAGGACTGAAGCTTTCTTT. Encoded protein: CASSPPEGGRTEAFF.

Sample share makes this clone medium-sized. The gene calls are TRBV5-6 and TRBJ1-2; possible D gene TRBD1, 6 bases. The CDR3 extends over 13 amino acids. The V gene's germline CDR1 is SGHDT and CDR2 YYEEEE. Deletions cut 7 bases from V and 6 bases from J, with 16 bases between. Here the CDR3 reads CASETGIEDGYTF. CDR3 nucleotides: TGTGCCAGCGAAACAGGGATAGAAGATGGCTACACCTTC.

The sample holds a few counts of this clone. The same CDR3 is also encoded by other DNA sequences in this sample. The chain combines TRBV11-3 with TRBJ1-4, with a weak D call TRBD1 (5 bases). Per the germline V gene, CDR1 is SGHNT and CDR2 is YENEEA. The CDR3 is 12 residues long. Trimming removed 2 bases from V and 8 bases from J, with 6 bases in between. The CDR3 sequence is CASSLRGEKLFF. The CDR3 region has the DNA TGTGCCAGCAGCTTAAGGGGCGAAAAACTGTTTTTT.

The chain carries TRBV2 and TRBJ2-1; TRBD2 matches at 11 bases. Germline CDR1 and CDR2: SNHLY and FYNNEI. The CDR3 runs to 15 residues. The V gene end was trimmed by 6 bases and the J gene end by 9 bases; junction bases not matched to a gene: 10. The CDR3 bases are TGTGCCAGCAGATTAGCGGGAGGGCCAGGAGCTGAGCAGTTCTTC. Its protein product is CASRLAGGPGAEQFF. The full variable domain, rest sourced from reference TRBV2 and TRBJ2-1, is EPEVTQTPSHQVTQMGQEVILRCVPISNHLYFYWYRQILGQKVEFLVSFYNNEISEKSEIFDDQFSVERPDGSNFTLKIRSTKLEDSAMYFCASRLAGGPGAEQFFGPGTRLTVL.